The 27 T cell receptor beta chains in this list originate from one sample, sequenced in a study of prognosis after radiotherapy for stage I lung cancer. TCR beta CDR3 amplification from genomic DNA was performed by two-round multiplex PCR. Gene-specific primers for each TRBV and TRBJ gene drove first-round PCR. TCRdb redid the calling of the multiplex PCR reads with MiXCR, one entry per CDR3 protein. The data show 20,000 to 30,000 distinct CDR3 sequences, approximately 40% seen once. This material consisted of PBMCs, taken before or after stereotactic body radiation therapy (not recorded which). The receptors originated from a donor over 45 with non-small cell lung cancer.

This clonotype was counted ten times or more. A much larger clone lies one base from this, so it may be a read error. The chain combines TRBV14 with TRBJ2-1; the D gene is possibly TRBD2 (5 bases). V was pared by 2 bases and J by 13 bases, with 15 bases between. Germline CDR1 SGHDN, CDR2 FVKESK. The CDR3 sequence is 13 residues long. The CDR3 here is CASSQLVLGRQFF. The CDR3 DNA follows: TGTGCCAGCAGCCAACTCGTACTAGGGAGACAGTTCTTC.

The gene calls are TRBV30 and TRBJ1-6, with a tentative D call TRBD1 (6 bases). The V and J ends lost 0 bases and 7 bases respectively, with 19 bases between them. The CDR3 extends over 17 amino acids. CDR1 and CDR2 from the germline V gene are GTSNPN and SVGIG (reference sequence). The CDR3 region is CAWSVGTQGIWNSPLHF. In DNA, the CDR3 is TGTGCCTGGAGTGTTGGGACCCAGGGGATATGGAATTCACCCCTCCACTTT.

This clonotype was found many times. The V and J genes are TRBV19 and TRBJ2-5, with D possibly matching TRBD1 (6 bases). Trimming took 4 bases from V and 0 from J, leaving 12 bases between them. Germline CDR1 is LNHDA and CDR2 is SQIVND (reference sequence). There are 15 residues in the CDR3. This CDR3 reads CASSTPRGNQETQYF. CDR3 nucleotide sequence: TGTGCCAGTAGTACGCCGAGGGGGAACCAAGAGACCCAGTACTTC.

The chain recombines TRBV6-1 with TRBJ2-3; tentative D call: TRBD2 (6 bases). The germline V and J ends were trimmed by 6 bases and 6 bases, with 22 bases remaining between them. Looked up from germline, CDR1 is MNHNS and CDR2 is SASEGT. This CDR3 is 16 amino acids long. In nucleotides, the CDR3 is TGTGCCAGCAGCCCGGACTACCCCACGTCAGGGGATACGCAGTATTTT. This sequence encodes CASSPDYPTSGDTQYF.

This clonotype is categorized as medium-sized. The V call is TRBV28, the J call TRBJ2-1; D gene unclear. Trimming took off 6 bases at V and 7 bases at J, with 7 bases between the two ends. Germline V gene lookup returns CDR1 MDHEN and CDR2 SYDVKM. This CDR3 comprises 11 residues. CDR3 in DNA: TGTGCCAGCAGGCTCTTAAATGAGCAGTTCTTC. Translated, it gives CASRLLNEQFF.

This clonotype was detected many times. The V gene is TRBV29-1, the J gene TRBJ1-2, with no clear D. The V and J ends lost 4 bases and 5 bases respectively, with 8 bases between them. The CDR3 is made up of 11 amino acids. CDR1 SQVTM and CDR2 ANQGSEA come from the germline V gene. The CDR3 DNA follows: TGCAGCGTTGCCGGCCGGTATGGCTACACCTTC. Residues: CSVAGRYGYTF.

Comments on this clonotype: Only one base separates this from a far larger clonotype, so it likely reflects a read error. The chain recombines TRBV11-2 with TRBJ2-3; possibly TRBD2 for D (6 bases). CDR1 SGHAT and CDR2 FQNNGV come from the germline V gene. This CDR3 contains 13 residues. The CDR3 nucleotides are TGTGCCAGCATCTTAGCGGGCACAGATACGCAGTATTTT. Amino acid sequence: CASILAGTDTQYF.

The V call is TRBV27, the J call TRBJ1-3; no clear D gene. The ends were cut back, 0 bases at V and 0 bases at J, with 6 bases in the middle. The length of the CDR3 is 15 residues. Germline V gene sequence: CDR1 MNHEY, CDR2 SMNVEV (reference sequence). Here the CDR3 reads CASSLSRASGNTIYF. The DNA for the CDR3 is TGTGCCAGCAGTTTATCCCGGGCCTCTGGAAACACCATATATTTT.

The V gene is TRBV6-2 or TRBV6-3, the J gene TRBJ2-7; tentatively, D is TRBD1 (5 bases). V was trimmed by 5 bases and J by 2 bases, leaving 19 bases between them. This CDR3 region has 16 residues. CDR1 MNHEY and CDR2 SVGEGT come from the germline V gene. The DNA for the CDR3 is TGTGCCAGCAGTGAATCCCAGGGAAGATTTACCTACGAGCAGTACTTC. Translating gives CASSESQGRFTYEQYF.

This chain joins TRBV6-5 and TRBJ2-7; D gene uncertain. The CDR3 extends over 16 amino acids. Trimming cost V 4 bases and J 7 bases, with 23 bases left between them. Germline CDR1 is MNHEY and CDR2 is SVGAGI. CDR3 residues: CASSSHASWWAGEQYF. In DNA, the CDR3 is TGTGCCAGCAGTTCGCACGCGAGCTGGTGGGCAGGAGAGCAGTACTTC.

The chain couples TRBV6-4 to TRBJ2-7; 11 bases fit TRBD2. The germline V gene has CDR1 MRHNA and CDR2 SNTAGT. CDR3 size: 17 residues. V trimming: 7 bases; J trimming: 1 base; junction bases outside the gene matches: 12. The CDR3 here is CASIQGSSGRGSYEQYF. CDR3 DNA sequence: TGTGCCAGCATACAGGGTAGTAGCGGGAGGGGATCCTACGAGCAGTACTTC.

V and J are TRBV6-1 and TRBJ2-7, with TRBD2 matching 14 bases. This CDR3 is 19 amino acids long. Germline V gene lookup returns CDR1 MNHNS and CDR2 SASEGT. V shed 8 bases and J 7 bases; nucleotides not matched to a gene: 22. The CDR3 bases are TGTGCCAGCTCGAACCTGGGGGCCGGGACTAGCGGGAGAAATAGGGAGCAGTACTTC. This encodes CASSNLGAGTSGRNREQYF.

The V call is TRBV6-2 or TRBV6-3, the J call TRBJ2-3, with 13 bases identical to TRBD2. Germline assignment: CDR1 MNHEY and CDR2 SVGEGT. This CDR3 spans 15 amino acids. With 5 bases clipped from V and 4 bases from J, the junction kept 3 bases outside the gene matches. CDR3 coding DNA: TGTGCCAGCAGTGATACTAGCGGGGGGGCAGATACGCAGTATTTT. Translating gives CASSDTSGGADTQYF.

The table lists this clonotype with many counts. The chain uses TRBV9 and TRBJ2-1; a possible D gene is TRBD1 (6 bases). Germline CDR1 and CDR2: SGDLS and YYNGEE. The V end was cut by 2 bases, the J end by 8 bases, with 17 bases between. The CDR3 spans 15 residues. The CDR3 loop reads CASSVETGSFHEQFF. The CDR3 nucleotides are TGTGCCAGCAGCGTCGAGACAGGTTCATTTCATGAGCAGTTCTTC.

There are many counts of this clonotype. The genes are TRBV28 and TRBJ2-5, with D possibly matching TRBD2 (5 bases). V shed 2 bases and J shed 4 bases, with 5 bases lying between them. The CDR3 loop spans 12 amino acids. Germline CDR1 and CDR2: MDHEN and SYDVKM. CDR3 DNA: TGTGCCAGCAGTTTAGCGGGAGAGACCCAGTACTTC. Protein product: CASSLAGETQYF.

This clonotype was found many times. The rearrangement links TRBV9 to TRBJ2-1, with D uncertain. This CDR3 has 12 residues. The germline V and J ends were trimmed by 7 bases and 3 bases, with 8 bases remaining between them. Germline V gene data show CDR1 as SGDLS and CDR2 as YYNGEE. The CDR3 sequence: CASGRDYNEQFF. CDR3 nucleotides: TGTGCCAGCGGCCGTGACTACAATGAGCAGTTCTTC.

In DNA, the CDR3 is TGTGCCAGCATTTATCAGGGGCACAACTATGGCTACACCTTC. This translates into CASIYQGHNYGYTF. The chain uses TRBV6-5 and TRBJ1-2, with a weak D call TRBD1 (6 bases). CDR1 MNHEY and CDR2 SVGAGI come from the germline V gene. The CDR3 consists of 14 residues. The V end was cut by 7 bases, the J end by 2 bases, with 14 bases between.

As regards this clonotype: A read error is likely here: a far larger clone is one base away. The rearrangement joins TRBV12-3 or TRBV12-4 to TRBJ2-5, with TRBD1 identical over 10 bases. This CDR3 is 16 amino acids long. The DNA for the CDR3 is TGTGCCAGCAGTTGGGGTTGGGACAGGGGCTACAATGAGCATTTCTTC. Its protein product is CASSWGWDRGYNEHFF.

The table lists this clonotype with many counts. The CDR3 region has the DNA TGTGCCAGCAGGACCTCTAGCGGGACTCCTGGTAATGAGCAGTTCTTC. This sequence encodes CASRTSSGTPGNEQFF. The rearrangement uses TRBV28 and TRBJ2-1, with 9 positions matching TRBD2. CDR3 size: 16 residues. Germline V lookup: CDR1 MDHEN, CDR2 SYDVKM. Trimming took 6 bases from V and 7 from J; bases not matched to a gene: 13.

This clonotype rates as medium-sized. The V call is TRBV20-1, the J call TRBJ2-1; TRBD2 agrees at 11 bases. V shed 8 bases, J shed 6 bases, and the junction held 6 bases outside the gene matches. This CDR3 comprises 13 residues. Germline CDR1 and CDR2: DFQATT and SNEGSKA (reference sequence). CDR3 region: CSPLAGEPNEQFF. The CDR3 DNA reads as TGCAGTCCACTAGCGGGAGAACCCAATGAGCAGTTCTTC.

At least ten counts were recorded for this clonotype. The chain joins TRBV9 to TRBJ1-2, with a tentative D call TRBD1 (6 bases). V lost 3 bases and J lost 6, with 15 bases in between. This CDR3 comprises 14 residues. The germline gives CDR1 SGDLS, CDR2 YYNGEE. The DNA of the CDR3 is TGTGCCAGCAGCGGAACGGGGGCAAGGGATGGCTACACCTTC. Its protein is CASSGTGARDGYTF.

This clonotype was detected ten times or more. This may come from a read error, since a much larger clone is one base off. The chain recombines TRBV6-1 with TRBJ2-7; D remains ambiguous. Germline V gene data show CDR1 as MNHNS and CDR2 as SASEGT. The length of the CDR3 is 14 residues. CDR3 amino acids: CANSELGHTYEQYF. In DNA, the CDR3 is TGTGCCAACAGTGAATTGGGTCACACCTACGAGCAGTACTTC.

This clonotype was observed at least ten times. The chain links TRBV12-3 or TRBV12-4 to TRBJ1-2; D might be TRBD1 (5 bases). The germline V and J ends were trimmed by 6 bases and 2 bases, with 16 bases remaining between them. There are 15 residues in the CDR3. As DNA, the CDR3 is TGTGCCAGCAGCCTCGAGACAGCAACGAACTATGGCTACACCTTC. This sequence encodes CASSLETATNYGYTF.

This clonotype was found once. A read error may produce the germline difference seen at one junction end. This chain uses TRBV6-1 with TRBJ1-2; TRBD1 aligns across 7 bases. The CDR3 covers 13 residues. Germline CDR1 and CDR2: MNHNS and SASEGT. DNA for the CDR3: TGTGCCATCAGTCAGGGGGAAAACTATGTCTACACCTTC. It codes for CAISQGENYVYTF.

Note on this clonotype: This may stem from a read error, because a much larger clone lies one nucleotide away. The rearrangement links TRBV28 to TRBJ1-5; TRBD1 is a possible D gene (5 bases). The length of the CDR3 is 12 residues. Germline CDR1 is MDHEN and CDR2 is SYDVKM. Trimming pared 6 bases from V and 6 bases from J, leaving 9 bases between. CDR3 nucleotide sequence: TGTGCCAGCAGGAGACAGAGTCAGCCCCAGCATTTT. Protein sequence: CASRRQSQPQHF. The full variable domain, rest sourced from reference TRBV28 and TRBJ1-5, is DVKVTQSSRYLVKRTGEKVFLECVQDMDHENMFWYRQDPGLGLRLIYFSYDVKMKEKGDIPEGYSVSREKKERFSLILESASTNQTSMYLCASRRQSQPQHFGDGTRLSIL.

The CDR3 spells CASSQGQGQPQHF. CDR3 coding DNA: TGTGCCAGCTCACAGGGACAGGGTCAGCCCCAGCATTTT. V gene TRBV18 combines with J gene TRBJ1-5, with TRBD1 matching 9 bases. CDR3 length: 13 amino acids. Trimming cost V 4 bases and J 6 bases; bases outside gene matches: 1. Germline-derived CDR1 and CDR2 are KGHSH and LQKENI.

The chain links TRBV19 to TRBJ2-7, with D possibly TRBD2 on 5 matching bases. The CDR3 runs to 13 residues. Trimming removed 7 bases at V and 6 bases at J, with 16 bases between. The V gene's germline CDR1 is LNHDA and CDR2 SQIVND (reference sequence). The CDR3, as DNA: TGTGCCAGTACCGATAGGACGGGGTTCGAGCAGTACTTC. As protein: CASTDRTGFEQYF.